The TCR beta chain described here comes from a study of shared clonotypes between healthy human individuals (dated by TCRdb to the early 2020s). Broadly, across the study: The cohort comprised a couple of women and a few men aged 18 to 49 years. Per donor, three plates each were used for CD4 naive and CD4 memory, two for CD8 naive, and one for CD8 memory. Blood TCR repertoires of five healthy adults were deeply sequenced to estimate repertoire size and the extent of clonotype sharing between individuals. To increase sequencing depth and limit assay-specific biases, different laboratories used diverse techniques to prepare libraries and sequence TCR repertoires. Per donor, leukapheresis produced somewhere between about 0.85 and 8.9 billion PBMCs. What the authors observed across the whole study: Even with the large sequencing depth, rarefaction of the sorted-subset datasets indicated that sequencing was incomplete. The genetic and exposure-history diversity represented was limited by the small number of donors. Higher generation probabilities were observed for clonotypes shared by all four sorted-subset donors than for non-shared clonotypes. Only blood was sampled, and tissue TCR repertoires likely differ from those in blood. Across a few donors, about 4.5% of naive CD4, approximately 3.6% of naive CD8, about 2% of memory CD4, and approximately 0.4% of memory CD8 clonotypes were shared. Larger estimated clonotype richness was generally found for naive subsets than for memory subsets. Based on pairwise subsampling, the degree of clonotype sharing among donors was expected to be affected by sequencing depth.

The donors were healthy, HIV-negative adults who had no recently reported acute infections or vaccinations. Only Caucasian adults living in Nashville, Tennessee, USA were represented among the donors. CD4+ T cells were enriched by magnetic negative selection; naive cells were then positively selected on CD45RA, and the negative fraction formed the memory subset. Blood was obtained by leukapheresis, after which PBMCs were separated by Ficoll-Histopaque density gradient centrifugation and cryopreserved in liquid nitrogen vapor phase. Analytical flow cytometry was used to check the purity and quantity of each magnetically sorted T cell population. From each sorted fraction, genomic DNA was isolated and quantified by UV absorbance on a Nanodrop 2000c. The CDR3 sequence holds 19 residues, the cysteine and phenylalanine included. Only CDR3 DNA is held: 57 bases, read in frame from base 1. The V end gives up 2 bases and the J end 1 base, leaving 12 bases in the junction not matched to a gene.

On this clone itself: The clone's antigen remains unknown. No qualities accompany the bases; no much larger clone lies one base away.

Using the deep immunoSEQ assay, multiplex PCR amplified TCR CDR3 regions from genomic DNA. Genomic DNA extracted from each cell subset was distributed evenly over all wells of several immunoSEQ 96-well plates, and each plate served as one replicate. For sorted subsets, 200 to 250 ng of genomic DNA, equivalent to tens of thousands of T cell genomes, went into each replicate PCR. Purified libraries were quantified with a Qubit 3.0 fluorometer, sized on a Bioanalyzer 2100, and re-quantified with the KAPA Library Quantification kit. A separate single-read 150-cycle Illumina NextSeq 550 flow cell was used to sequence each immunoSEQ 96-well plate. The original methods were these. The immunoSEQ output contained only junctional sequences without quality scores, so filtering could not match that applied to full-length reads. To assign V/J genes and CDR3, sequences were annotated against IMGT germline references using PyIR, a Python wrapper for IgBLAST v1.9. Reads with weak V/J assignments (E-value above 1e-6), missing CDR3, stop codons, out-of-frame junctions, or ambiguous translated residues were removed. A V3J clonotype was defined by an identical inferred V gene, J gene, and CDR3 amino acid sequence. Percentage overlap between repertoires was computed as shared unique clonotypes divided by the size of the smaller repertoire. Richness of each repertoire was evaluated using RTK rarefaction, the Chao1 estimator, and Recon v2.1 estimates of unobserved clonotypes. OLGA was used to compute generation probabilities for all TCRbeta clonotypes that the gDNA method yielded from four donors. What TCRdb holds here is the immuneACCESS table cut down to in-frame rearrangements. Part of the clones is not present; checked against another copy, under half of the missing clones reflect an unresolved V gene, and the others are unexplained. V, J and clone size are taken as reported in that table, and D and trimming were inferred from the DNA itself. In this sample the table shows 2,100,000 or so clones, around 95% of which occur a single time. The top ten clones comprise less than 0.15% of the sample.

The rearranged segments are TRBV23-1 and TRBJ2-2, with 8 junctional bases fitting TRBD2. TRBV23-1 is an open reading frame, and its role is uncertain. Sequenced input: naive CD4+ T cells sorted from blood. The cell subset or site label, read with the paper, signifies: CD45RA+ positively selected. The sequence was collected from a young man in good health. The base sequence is TGCGCCAGCAGTCAACTGAGCGGGAGTACGCAACAGAACACCGGGGAGCTGTTTTTT. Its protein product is CASSQLSGSTQQNTGELFF.